The following is a TCR beta chain sequence with its context. The sample is drawn from a study of blood T cell repertoires in COVID-19. The CDR3 contains 21 residues. Authors' analysis steps: Counts of nucleated cells, estimated from reference gene primer amplification, were obtained. Clones were read by immunoSEQ multiplex PCR, and TCRdb kept only the in-frame ones, dropping some. V, J and clone size reflect that table, while D and trimming were determined from the DNA. The sample shows roughly 71,000 clones, around 80% of them seen only once. The chain joins TRBV12-2 to TRBJ1-3; the tabulated D call, TRBD1, remains unverified against the DNA. TRBV12-2 is listed as a pseudogene. Sequencing was done on a sample of peripheral blood. This TCR derives from a man in his 70s who had recovered from COVID-19. The CDR3 protein is CASRLAERRIGGRASGNTIYF. In DNA, the CDR3 is TGTGCAAGTCGCTTAGCGGAAAGACGGATTGGGGGCAGGGCCTCTGGAAACACCATATATTTT.